What follows are 26 T cell receptor beta chains derived from one specimen sequenced in a study of a mutant IDH1 vaccine in newly diagnosed glioma. Sequencing was performed with immunoSEQ multiplex PCR; in TCRdb, only in-frame clones are kept and a portion is missing. The data contain under 35,000 clones, more than 65% of them seen just once; the ten biggest clones take up under 9%. The sample's time point: week 35, safety follow-up. Vaccinated patients received 300 ug of mutant IDH1 20-mer peptide per dose, with topical imiquimod. No antigen has been assigned to these receptors. The starting material was PBMCs, obtained from a glioma patient whose treatment included an IDH1 peptide vaccine. The receptors were sampled from a man in his forties or fifties with glioma.

This chain links TRBV6-1 with TRBJ2-7; D may match TRBD1 or TRBD2 (6 bases each). CDR1 and CDR2 from the germline V gene are MNHNS and SASEGT. The V end was cut by 4 bases, the J end by 2 bases, with 12 bases between. CDR3 length: 14 residues. CDR3 amino acids: CASSVGGLTYEQYF. In DNA form, the CDR3 reads TGTGCCAGCAGTGTAGGGGGGCTGACCTACGAGCAGTACTTC.

The chain couples TRBV27 to TRBJ2-7, with 7 nucleotides matching TRBD2. The CDR3 runs 14 residues. With V trimmed by 3 bases and J by 1 base, 3 bases remained unmatched. Germline CDR1 MNHEY, CDR2 SMNVEV (reference sequence). The DNA of the CDR3 is TGTGCCAGCAGTTTGGCGGGAGTTTCCTACGAGCAGTACTTC. This codes for CASSLAGVSYEQYF.

The rearrangement joins TRBV5-4 to TRBJ2-2; TRBD2 matches 11 bases. This CDR3 region has 17 residues. V was clipped by 3 bases and J by 0 bases; unmatched bases: 4. Germline loops: CDR1 SGHNT, CDR2 YYREEE (reference sequence). In DNA form, the CDR3 reads TGTGCCAGCAGCTCTCCGACTAGCGGGGCGAACACCGGGGAGCTGTTTTTT. It is translated as CASSSPTSGANTGELFF. The whole variable domain, remainder taken from reference TRBV5-4 and TRBJ2-2, is ETGVTQSPTHLIKTRGQQVTLRCSSQSGHNTVSWYQQALGQGPQFIFQYYREEENGRGNFPPRFSGLQFPNYSSELNVNALELDDSALYLCASSSPTSGANTGELFFGEGSRLTVL.

The rearrangement links TRBV30 to TRBJ2-7, with D unclear. Germline-derived CDR1 and CDR2 are GTSNPN and SVGIG (reference sequence). This CDR3 spans 11 amino acids. The ends were cut back, 7 bases at V and 3 bases at J, with 10 bases in the middle. CDR3 DNA: TGTGCCTCCCGGAAGAACTACGAGCAGTACTTC. Amino acids: CASRKNYEQYF.

V and J are TRBV4-1 and TRBJ1-2, with 7 positions matching TRBD1. The CDR3 spans 16 residues. Germline V lookup: CDR1 MGHRA, CDR2 YSYEKL. V trimming: 1 base; J trimming: 4 bases; junction bases outside the gene matches: 9. The CDR3 DNA is TGCGCCAGCAGCCAAGCAAAAGGCAGGGGGAGCTATGGCTACACCTTC. It specifies CASSQAKGRGSYGYTF.

This sequence joins TRBV6-6 and TRBJ2-1; 8 bases fit TRBD2. Trimming took 3 bases from V and 9 from J; bases not matched to a gene: 10. Germline-derived CDR1 and CDR2 are MNHNY and SVGAGI (reference sequence). The CDR3 runs 15 residues. The CDR3 loop is CASSYSGTSGGEQFF. In nucleotides, the CDR3 is TGTGCCAGCAGTTATTCCGGGACTAGTGGAGGTGAGCAGTTCTTC.

This chain links TRBV18 with TRBJ1-1; the match to TRBD1 covers 10 bases. The CDR3 consists of 15 residues. V was pared by 3 bases and J by 4 bases, with 5 bases of the junction left unmatched. CDR1 and CDR2 (germline): KGHSH, LQKENI. This CDR3 is CASSPRQGAFTEAFF. CDR3 coding DNA: TGTGCCAGCTCACCGAGACAGGGGGCTTTCACTGAAGCTTTCTTT. Complete variable domain (other parts from reference TRBV18 and TRBJ1-1): NAGVMQNPRHLVRRRGQEARLRCSPMKGHSHVYWYRQLPEEGLKFMVYLQKENIIDESGMPKERFSAEFPKEGPSILRIQQVVRGDSAAYFCASSPRQGAFTEAFFGQGTRLTVV.

This chain's CDR3 is CASSDTGEGQPQHF. CDR3 coding DNA: TGTGCCAGCAGCGACACGGGAGAGGGTCAGCCCCAGCATTTT. The chain recombines TRBV2 with TRBJ1-5, with unresolved D. Germline loops: CDR1 SNHLY, CDR2 FYNNEI. The CDR3 totals 14 residues. V was cut by 6 bases and J by 6 bases, with 15 bases left in between.

A few counts support this clone. V usage is TRBV19 and J usage is TRBJ2-2; D perhaps matches TRBD1 (6 bases). Germline V lookup: CDR1 LNHDA, CDR2 SQIVND (reference sequence). The CDR3 length is 14 residues. The germline V and J ends were trimmed by 10 bases and 1 base, with 13 bases remaining between them. In DNA form, the CDR3 reads TGTGCCACTTCCTCAGGGGAGAACACCGGGGAGCTGTTTTTT. Translating it yields CATSSGENTGELFF.

This clone was counted between two and nine times. This chain joins TRBV19 and TRBJ2-2; D could derive from TRBD1 or TRBD2 (5 bases each). The CDR3 has 14 amino acids. The germline gives CDR1 LNHDA, CDR2 SQIVND (reference sequence). The V gene lost 1 base and the J gene lost 4 bases, with 7 bases spanning the gap. CDR3 amino acids: CASSIGGGTGELFF. CDR3 nucleotide sequence: TGTGCCAGTAGTATAGGTGGGGGCACCGGGGAGCTGTTTTTT.

The rearrangement uses TRBV5-6 and TRBJ1-2; D is undetermined. Trimming cost V 2 bases and J 3 bases, with 17 bases left between them. In germline, CDR1 is SGHDT, CDR2 YYEEEE. The CDR3 contains 16 residues. CDR3 region: CASSFPRTAGHYGYTF. CDR3 sequence (DNA): TGTGCCAGCAGCTTTCCTCGGACTGCCGGTCACTATGGCTACACCTTC.

The chain joins TRBV30 to TRBJ1-1, with TRBD1 matching 12 bases. After removal of 2 bases from V and 8 bases from J, the junction contained 9 bases not matched to a gene. Germline CDR1 reads GTSNPN; CDR2 reads SVGIG (reference sequence). This CDR3 region has 15 residues. CDR3 in DNA: TGTGCCTGGAGTCCGGGACAGGGGGCCGGGGGAGAAGCTTTCTTT. Protein sequence: CAWSPGQGAGGEAFF.

The V and J genes are TRBV5-4 and TRBJ1-3; 7 bases fit TRBD1. CDR3 length: 15 residues. Germline CDR1 SGHNT, CDR2 YYREEE (reference sequence). With 4 bases clipped from V and 1 base from J, the junction kept 5 bases outside the gene matches. Written as DNA, the CDR3 is TGTGCCAGCAGCATAAAGACAGGGTCTGGAAACACCATATATTTT. Its protein product is CASSIKTGSGNTIYF.

This clone was picked up a small number of times. This sequence joins TRBV10-3 and TRBJ1-1; D uncertain. The CDR3 covers 12 residues. V shed 7 bases and J shed 6 bases, with 12 bases lying between them. The germline V gene has CDR1 ENHRY and CDR2 SYGVKD. Here the CDR3 DNA reads TGTGCCATCACTGATGGACGGTCTGAAGCTTTCTTT. This codes for CAITDGRSEAFF.

V usage is TRBV5-6 and J usage is TRBJ2-1; possibly TRBD1 or TRBD2 for D (5 bases each). Trimming cost V 4 bases and J 9 bases, with 14 bases left between them. Germline CDR1 and CDR2: SGHDT and YYEEEE. This CDR3 contains 13 residues. This chain's CDR3 is CASSPVGAGEQFF. As DNA, the CDR3 is TGTGCCAGCAGCCCGGTCGGGGCGGGTGAGCAGTTCTTC.

The V and J genes are TRBV9 and TRBJ2-1, with 10 bases identical to TRBD2. V lost 4 bases, J lost 8 bases, and 6 bases stayed unmatched. Germline assignment: CDR1 SGDLS and CDR2 YYNGEE. The CDR3 contains 14 residues. The CDR3 nucleotides are TGTGCCAGCAGCCCCTGGACTAGCGGTTATGAGCAGTTCTTC. Translation: CASSPWTSGYEQFF. The full variable domain, in which reference TRBV9 and TRBJ2-1 provide the parts outside the CDR3, is DSGVTQTPKHLITATGQRVTLRCSPRSGDLSVYWYQQSLDQGLQFLIQYYNGEERAKGNILERFSAQQFPDLHSELNLSSLELGDSALYFCASSPWTSGYEQFFGPGTRLTVL.

The chain has TRBV6-1 and TRBJ1-1, with TRBD1 as a possible D gene (5 bases). V lost 1 base and J 4 bases, leaving 13 bases between the germline ends. The CDR3 covers 15 residues. The germline gives CDR1 MNHNS, CDR2 SASEGT. CDR3 bases: TGTGCCAGCAGTGAAGTTCGGGGGGTGGGCACTGAAGCTTTCTTT. Its protein is CASSEVRGVGTEAFF.

V gene TRBV19 combines with J gene TRBJ2-6; 8 bases line up with TRBD1. The CDR3 is 18 residues long. CDR1 is LNHDA, CDR2 SQIVND, per germline (reference sequence). J was trimmed by 1 base and V by 3 bases; bases with no gene match: 8. The DNA of the CDR3 is TGTGCCAGTAGTATGGGGCAGGGGGCGTATTCTGGGGCCAACGTCCTGACTTTC. This codes for CASSMGQGAYSGANVLTF.

The chain is built from TRBV29-1 and TRBJ2-7; no reliable D call. Looked up from germline, CDR1 is SQVTM and CDR2 is ANQGSEA. The V end lost 4 bases, the J end lost 4 bases, and 20 bases lay between the germline ends. The CDR3 extends over 15 amino acids. The CDR3 protein is CSVVPETTSIYEQYF. For the CDR3, the DNA is TGCAGCGTTGTGCCGGAGACAACATCAATTTACGAGCAGTACTTC.

V is TRBV7-2 and J is TRBJ2-7; D gene ambiguous. Germline CDR1 is SGHTA and CDR2 is FQGNSA. This CDR3 is 14 amino acids long. Trimming removed 2 bases from V and 0 bases from J, with 8 bases in between. The CDR3 region has the DNA TGTGCCAGCAGCTTAATCACGGGCTCCTACGAGCAGTACTTC. Translating it yields CASSLITGSYEQYF.

The chain joins TRBV7-8 to TRBJ1-4, with no clear D. V lost 1 base and J lost 6, with 9 bases in between. The V gene's germline CDR1 is SGHVS and CDR2 FQNEAQ. The CDR3 totals 14 residues. The CDR3 DNA is TGTGCCAGCAGCTTAGGCCCGTATGATGAAAAACTGTTTTTT. Protein product: CASSLGPYDEKLFF.

This clone was picked up a small number of times. V usage is TRBV2 and J usage is TRBJ1-2; D ambiguous. This CDR3 is 15 amino acids long. V lost 3 bases to trimming and J lost 0 bases, with 11 bases between them. Germline V gene lookup returns CDR1 SNHLY and CDR2 FYNNEI. CDR3 in amino acids: CASSDQIWANYGYTF. CDR3 DNA: TGTGCCAGCAGTGACCAAATATGGGCTAACTATGGCTACACCTTC.

This sequence joins TRBV19 and TRBJ2-3, with 11 nucleotides matching TRBD2. The CDR3 extends over 15 amino acids. Germline CDR1 and CDR2: LNHDA and SQIVND (reference sequence). Unmatched junction bases numbered 5, after V lost 5 bases and J lost 4 bases. The CDR3 spells CASSAGLAEPDTQYF. CDR3 DNA sequence: TGTGCCAGTAGTGCGGGACTAGCGGAGCCAGATACGCAGTATTTT.

This chain links TRBV2 with TRBJ2-5; D ambiguous. Germline V gene data show CDR1 as SNHLY and CDR2 as FYNNEI. CDR3 size: 17 residues. The germline V and J ends were trimmed by 5 bases and 6 bases, with 25 bases remaining between them. The CDR3 bases are TGTGCCAGCAGTCCTCCCCTGAATCTAGGGCCGGGTCAGACCCAGTACTTC. It codes for CASSPPLNLGPGQTQYF.

Comment on this clone: Compared with germline, one end of the junction differs, possibly owing to a read error. The chain carries TRBV19 and TRBJ2-5; no clear D. This CDR3 is 13 amino acids long. CDR1 LNHDA and CDR2 SQIVND come from the germline V gene (reference sequence). This CDR3 is CASTGQYQETQYF. CDR3 nucleotides: TGTGCGAGTACCGGGCAGTATCAAGAGACCCAGTACTTC.

This sequence joins TRBV5-1 and TRBJ2-7; D may be TRBD1 (6 bases). The CDR3 has 14 amino acids. Trimming pared 3 bases from V and 4 bases from J, leaving 14 bases between. Looked up from germline, CDR1 is SGHRS and CDR2 is YFSETQ. The CDR3 DNA follows: TGCGCCAGCAGCTCATGGACAGACGATTACGAGCAGTACTTC. This encodes CASSSWTDDYEQYF.